The next 6 T cell receptor beta chains were all read from a single sample in a study of CD8 T cells in Susac syndrome. Reverse transcription of roughly 0.5 to 1 ug RNA was carried out with random hexamers. TCRdb passed the immunoSEQ multiplex PCR reads through MiXCR, listing each CDR3 protein once. The sample has around 200,000 distinct CDR3 sequences; 85% to 95% are singletons. Material for sequencing was CD4+ T cells from PBMCs. The receptors come from a human donor with multiple sclerosis.

This clonotype was seen once. The chain couples TRBV30 to TRBJ1-2; the D is unclear. The CDR3 extends over 11 amino acids. V gave up 4 bases and J gave up 6 bases, with 9 bases separating them. The germline V gene encodes CDR1 GTSNPN and CDR2 SVGIG (reference sequence). The CDR3 DNA is TGTGCCTGGACAGAGGGAGATGGCTACACCTTC. This gives the protein CAWTEGDGYTF.

In this sample, this clonotype turned up once. The V and J genes are TRBV3-1 and TRBJ1-6, with no clear D. This CDR3 spans 14 amino acids. Trimming stripped 0 bases from V and 10 bases from J, with 10 bases between. Per the germline V gene, CDR1 is LGHDT and CDR2 is YNNKEL (reference sequence). CDR3 coding DNA: TGTGCCAGCAGCCAAGATACGGTGGGATCACCCCTCCACTTT. Translated, it gives CASSQDTVGSPLHF.

The V gene is TRBV20-1, the J gene TRBJ1-2; perhaps TRBD1 as D (5 bases). With 4 bases removed from V and 0 bases from J, the gap between germline ends came to 18 bases. From germline, CDR1 is DFQATT and CDR2 SNEGSKA (reference sequence). The CDR3 has 16 residues. The CDR3, as DNA: TGCAGTGCTACCAAGGGGCCATTCCCAACTAACTATGGCTACACCTTC. The encoded protein is CSATKGPFPTNYGYTF.

The rearrangement uses TRBV5-1 and TRBJ2-1; D might be TRBD1 or TRBD2, each matching 5 bases. CDR3 length: 14 residues. Deletions cut 3 bases from V and 8 bases from J, with 15 bases between. CDR1 and CDR2 from the germline V gene are SGHRS and YFSETQ. CDR3: CASSWGTLSDEQFF. The CDR3, as DNA: TGCGCCAGCAGCTGGGGGACGTTAAGCGATGAGCAGTTCTTC.

The CDR3 region is CASSTQGGTDTQYF. The CDR3 DNA sequence: TGTGCCAGCAGCACACAGGGAGGCACAGATACGCAGTATTTT. V gene TRBV12-3 or TRBV12-4 combines with J gene TRBJ2-3, with D possibly being TRBD1 (6 bases). V lost 6 bases, J lost 1 base, and 11 bases lay in between. This CDR3 spans 14 amino acids.

This chain joins TRBV20-1 and TRBJ2-5; D is unclear. The CDR3 totals 13 residues. Trimming removed 1 base from V and 1 base from J, with 7 bases in between. Germline CDR1 DFQATT, CDR2 SNEGSKA (reference sequence). CDR3 in DNA: TGCAGTGCTAGAGCGGTCTTCCAAGAGACCCAGTACTTC. This encodes CSARAVFQETQYF.